These T cell receptor beta chains were read from a single sample in a study of control samples from healthy donors and cancer patients. Here immunoSEQ multiplex PCR was the method, and the copy in TCRdb shows in-frame clones only, minus some. The sample includes about 80,000 clones, 70% to 90% seen only once; the top ten take 7.5% to 8%. The sequenced sample consisted of blood. These receptors were obtained from a woman aged 55 to 70 in good health. CDR3s include the opening cysteine and the closing phenylalanine or tryptophan. D genes are given only for firm matches. The listing skips clone size in some rows; elsewhere it reads once, few, many or a size class.

NA	NA	TRBV5-1	TRBJ2-3	CASSWAYRRGREDTQYF	TGCGCCAGCAGCTGGGCCTATCGGAGGGGCCGCGAAGATACGCAGTATTTT
NA	NA	TRBV18	TRBJ1-1	CASSPPKAPNTEAFF	TGTGCCAGCTCACCACCTAAGGCCCCGAACACTGAAGCTTTCTTT
NA	NA	TRBV9	TRBJ2-2	CASSEGPTTGELFF	TGTGCCAGCAGCGAGGGACCAACCACCGGGGAGCTGTTTTTT
NA	NA	TRBV24-1	TRBJ2-3	CATSDSQGSTTDTQYF	TGTGCCACCAGTGATTCCCAGGGGTCCACCACAGATACGCAGTATTTT
NA	NA	TRBV12-5	TRBJ1-4	CASGTSGIEKLFF	TGTGCTAGTGGTACGTCAGGTATTGAAAAACTGTTTTTT
NA	NA	TRBV4-3	TRBJ2-2	CASSQETAGELFF	TGCGCCAGCAGCCAAGAGACGGCCGGGGAGCTGTTTTTT
TRBD1	NA	TRBV28	TRBJ2-7	CASSPGTGYEQYF	TGTGCCAGCAGTCCCGGGACAGGCTACGAGCAGTACTTC
TRBD1	NA	TRBV12-3/TRBV12-4	TRBJ1-1	CASGHRGTGEAFF	TGTGCCAGCGGCCACAGGGGGACCGGTGAAGCTTTCTTT
NA	NA	TRBV27	TRBJ2-1	CASINRGGNEQFF	TGTGCCAGCATAAACAGGGGGGGGAATGAGCAGTTCTTC
NA	NA	TRBV5-4	TRBJ1-1	CASSSGRGGRNTEAFF	TGTGCCAGCAGCTCGGGACGGGGGGGGAGGAACACTGAAGCTTTCTTT
NA	NA	TRBV11-2	TRBJ2-3	CASSLAGAEDTQYF	TGTGCCAGCAGCTTGGCGGGGGCCGAGGATACGCAGTATTTT
TRBD2	NA	TRBV11-2	TRBJ2-1	CASSSRLAPYNEQFF	TGTGCCAGCAGCTCGCGACTAGCCCCCTACAATGAGCAGTTCTTC
NA	NA	TRBV5-4	TRBJ2-3	CASSLGGGLTDTQYF	TGTGCCAGCAGCTTGGGGGGAGGCCTCACAGATACGCAGTATTTT
NA	NA	TRBV10-2	TRBJ2-5	CASSPTGTREETQYF	TGCGCCAGCAGCCCCACCGGGACCAGAGAAGAGACCCAGTACTTC
NA	NA	TRBV28	TRBJ2-7	CASGRLALREQYF	TGTGCCAGCGGTAGGCTAGCCTTGCGGGAGCAGTACTTC
NA	NA	TRBV7-9	TRBJ2-3	CASSGGPASTDTQYF	TGTGCCAGCAGCGGGGGGCCTGCTAGCACAGATACGCAGTATTTT
TRBD1	NA	TRBV6-4	TRBJ2-7	CASSAGQGASYEQYF	TGTGCCAGCAGTGCCGGACAGGGGGCATCCTACGAGCAGTACTTC
NA	NA	TRBV3-1/TRBV3-2	TRBJ1-2	CASSQVTANYGYTF	TGTGCCAGCAGCCAAGTGACGGCTAACTATGGCTACACCTTC
NA	NA	TRBV13	TRBJ2-4	CASSFPGEGNIQYF	TGTGCCAGCAGCTTCCCGGGAGAGGGGAACATTCAGTACTTC
NA	NA	TRBV7-2	TRBJ1-1	CASRGPVRNTEAFF	TGTGCCAGCAGGGGCCCGGTCAGGAACACTGAAGCTTTCTTT
NA	NA	TRBV3-1/TRBV3-2	TRBJ1-2	CASSQITAANYGYTF	TGTGCCAGCAGCCAAATCACGGCAGCTAACTATGGCTACACCTTC
NA	NA	TRBV2	TRBJ2-7	CASSEGYGTYEQYF	TGTGCCAGCAGTGAAGGGTACGGCACCTACGAGCAGTACTTC
TRBD2	NA	TRBV7-9	TRBJ2-5	CASSPARAGGSETQYF	TGTGCCAGCAGCCCCGCCCGGGCGGGAGGATCAGAGACCCAGTACTTC
NA	few	TRBV24-1	TRBJ1-1	CATRLREQGTEAFF	TGTGCCACCAGACTTCGAGAGCAGGGGACTGAAGCTTTCTTT
NA	NA	TRBV25-1	TRBJ1-4	CASSESGTPTNEKLFF	TGTGCCAGCAGTGAGTCAGGGACACCAACTAATGAAAAACTGTTTTTT
NA	NA	TRBV13	TRBJ2-1	CASSLVHDEQFF	TGTGCCAGCAGCTTAGTACACGATGAGCAGTTCTTC
NA	NA	TRBV5-1	TRBJ2-2	CASSLEGGGELFF	TGCGCCAGCAGCTTGGAAGGTGGCGGGGAGCTGTTTTTT
NA	NA	TRBV20-1	TRBJ1-2	CSASVSGHGYTF	TGCAGTGCTAGTGTCTCCGGGCATGGCTACACCTTC
NA	NA	TRBV30	TRBJ1-2	CAWTPTGRRYGYTF	TGTGCCTGGACCCCCACAGGGAGGCGCTATGGCTACACCTTC
NA	NA	TRBV6-5	TRBJ1-4	CASSYSWQINEKLFF	TGTGCCAGCAGTTACTCGTGGCAGATAAATGAAAAACTGTTTTTT
TRBD2	NA	TRBV18	TRBJ2-5	CASSPRTSGRGPPQETQYF	TGTGCCAGCTCACCACGGACTAGCGGGAGGGGGCCCCCTCAAGAGACCCAGTACTTC
TRBD2	NA	TRBV7-6	TRBJ2-3	CASSLVLAGDVTDTQYF	TGTGCCAGCAGCTTAGTTTTGGCGGGGGACGTCACAGATACGCAGTATTTT
NA	NA	TRBV9	TRBJ1-1	CASSVLLNTEAFF	TGTGCCAGCAGCGTACTTTTGAACACTGAAGCTTTCTTT
NA	NA	TRBV6-5	TRBJ1-2	CASSQTSQGWGGYTF	TGTGCCAGCAGCCAAACCTCGCAGGGATGGGGTGGCTACACCTTC
NA	NA	TRBV5-1	TRBJ1-3	CASSLEGSAYSGNTIYF	TGCGCCAGCAGCTTGGAAGGCAGCGCCTACTCTGGAAACACCATATATTTT
TRBD2	NA	TRBV9	TRBJ2-1	CASSVAGGGNEQFF	TGTGCCAGCAGCGTAGCGGGAGGGGGAAATGAGCAGTTCTTC
TRBD1	NA	TRBV5-4	TRBJ2-5	CASSPFDRGAKTQYF	TGTGCCAGCAGCCCGTTCGACAGGGGAGCAAAGACCCAGTACTTC
TRBD1	NA	TRBV6-4	TRBJ1-6	CASSDGTGGSPLHF	TGTGCCAGCAGTGACGGGACAGGGGGTTCACCCCTCCACTTT
NA	NA	TRBV6-5	TRBJ2-3	CASTQESREADTQYF	TGTGCCAGCACTCAGGAGAGCAGGGAGGCAGATACGCAGTATTTT
TRBD1	once	TRBV9	TRBJ1-4	CASSFTGTDEKLFF	TGTGCCAGCAGCTTTACGGGGACAGATGAAAAACTGTTTTTT
NA	once	TRBV6-1	TRBJ1-4	CASSESFARADEKLFF	TGTGCCAGCAGTGAAAGTTTTGCGAGAGCGGACGAAAAACTGTTTTTT
NA	NA	TRBV7-2	TRBJ1-1	CASSLTGSLVAEAFF	TGTGCCAGCAGCTTAACGGGATCATTAGTAGCTGAAGCTTTCTTT
NA	once	TRBV5-1	TRBJ1-1	CASSGQMNTEAFF	TGCGCCAGCAGCGGGCAGATGAACACTGAAGCTTTCTTT
NA	NA	TRBV28	TRBJ1-5	CASLDPRNHQPQHF	TGTGCCAGCCTCGACCCCCGAAACCATCAGCCCCAGCATTTT
NA	NA	TRBV18	TRBJ1-1	CASSPQAGTEAFF	TGTGCCAGCTCACCTCAGGCGGGCACTGAAGCTTTCTTT
NA	NA	TRBV7-9	TRBJ2-7	CASSKHPTPYEQYF	TGTGCCAGCAGCAAACACCCTACCCCCTACGAGCAGTACTTC
TRBD1	NA	TRBV5-1	TRBJ2-7	CASSLLGQGAPYEQYF	TGCGCCAGCAGCTTGTTGGGGCAGGGGGCGCCGTACGAGCAGTACTTC
TRBD2	NA	TRBV11-3	TRBJ2-1	CASSETGTSVDEQFF	TGTGCCAGCAGCGAGACCGGGACTAGCGTCGATGAGCAGTTCTTC
NA	NA	TRBV25-1	TRBJ1-2	CASSESGGGYFYGYTF	TGTGCCAGCAGTGAATCGGGGGGAGGATACTTCTATGGCTACACCTTC
TRBD1	NA	TRBV18	TRBJ2-1	CASSTGQGGLLFF	TGTGCCAGCTCGACCGGACAGGGTGGGCTTCTGTTCTTC
NA	NA	TRBV5-1	TRBJ2-5	CASSYGRHQETQYF	TGCGCCAGCAGCTACGGACGCCACCAAGAGACCCAGTACTTC